A single sample gave rise to the 22 T cell receptor beta chains below, sequenced in a study of cytomegalovirus exposure and HLA in healthy donors (dated 2017 in TCRdb). The method was the immunoSEQ multiplex PCR assay. A mixture of 60 forward primers for TCR Vbeta segments and 13 reverse primers for TCR Jbeta segments was used in the multiplex PCR. TCRdb mirrors the immuneACCESS table, restricted to in-frame sequences. Some clones are absent from its copies; in checked studies, under half trace to an unresolved V gene, and the reason for the others is unknown. Counted in this sample were around 190,000 clones; approximately 80% of them appeared once. Of the sample, approximately 2.9% falls within the top ten clones. Sequencing was carried out using PBMCs. Every receptor here comes from a female donor in good health and CMV-seronegative.

V and J are TRBV6-1 and TRBJ2-7; tentatively, D is TRBD1 (6 bases). Trimming removed 7 bases from V and 4 bases from J, with 20 bases in between. Germline CDR1 reads MNHNS; CDR2 reads SASEGT. This CDR3 has 15 residues. The CDR3 nucleotides are TGTGCCAGCACGGAGATGGCAGGGGCCCAATACGAGCAGTACTTC. This translates into CASTEMAGAQYEQYF.

The genes are TRBV5-8 and TRBJ2-1; D is possibly TRBD2 (5 bases). Trimming stripped 3 bases from V and 0 bases from J, with 10 bases between. The CDR3 has 15 residues. The germline V gene has CDR1 SGHTS and CDR2 YDEGEE. This chain's CDR3 is CASSSRTSSYNEQFF. The DNA for the CDR3 is TGTGCCAGCAGCTCGAGGACTTCCTCCTACAATGAGCAGTTCTTC.

The chain carries TRBV5-1 and TRBJ1-4; D ambiguous. Trimming removed 0 bases at V and 8 bases at J, with 11 bases between. CDR1 is SGHRS, CDR2 YFSETQ, per germline. The CDR3 totals 14 residues. The CDR3 region is CASSLVPRSEKLFF. The CDR3 DNA sequence: TGCGCCAGCAGCTTGGTACCACGGAGCGAAAAACTGTTTTTT.

A single count supports this clone. V and J are TRBV7-9 and TRBJ2-7; TRBD1 matches 10 bases. The CDR3 loop spans 14 amino acids. J gave up 3 bases and V 5 bases, and 4 bases lay outside the gene matches. Germline V gene lookup returns CDR1 SEHNR and CDR2 FQNEAQ (reference sequence). The CDR3 DNA follows: TGTGCCAGCAGCGCGACAGGGGGCCTCTACGAGCAGTACTTC. Protein: CASSATGGLYEQYF.

The CDR3 loop is CASRTTSGGAYEQYF. The CDR3 bases are TGTGCCAGCAGGACAACTAGCGGGGGGGCCTACGAGCAGTACTTC. V and J are TRBV6-1 and TRBJ2-7; TRBD2 matches 13 bases. V shed 6 bases and J 2 bases; nucleotides not matched to a gene: 4. The length of the CDR3 is 15 residues. Germline lookup yields CDR1 MNHNS and CDR2 SASEGT.

The J gene is TRBJ2-7, the V gene TRBV11-1; D possibly corresponds to TRBD1 (6 bases). V lost 2 bases and J lost 9, with 20 bases in between. The germline CDR1 and CDR2 sequences are SGHAT and FQDESV (reference sequence). The CDR3 runs 15 residues. For the CDR3, the DNA is TGTGCCAGCAGCTTATTACAGGGAGACAGCGCGCGGCAGTACTTC. As protein: CASSLLQGDSARQYF.

The rearrangement joins TRBV12-5 to TRBJ2-2, with TRBD2 matching over 9 bases. The CDR3 spans 17 residues. Trimming removed 8 bases from V and 6 bases from J; junction bases left unmatched: 16. Per the germline V gene, CDR1 is LGHNT and CDR2 is FRNRAP. CDR3 in DNA: TGTGCTAGTTTGTCCTGGCGGGGCGGGGGGGAGTCCGGGGAGCTGTTTTTT. It translates to CASLSWRGGGESGELFF.

This clone was seen just once. The chain uses TRBV27 and TRBJ1-5; D may be TRBD1 (6 bases). V lost 5 bases to trimming and J lost 4 bases, with 18 bases between them. The germline V gene encodes CDR1 MNHEY and CDR2 SMNVEV (reference sequence). The length of the CDR3 is 16 residues. CDR3 residues: CASSPLSARGNQPQHF. CDR3 in DNA: TGTGCCAGCAGTCCCCTTTCGGCCAGGGGAAATCAGCCCCAGCATTTT.

This sequence joins TRBV13 and TRBJ2-7; 12 nucleotides line up with TRBD1. The J segment lost 6 bases and the V segment lost 3 bases, leaving 3 bases of the junction unmatched. The CDR3 spans 14 residues. The germline V gene encodes CDR1 PRHDT and CDR2 FYEKMQ (reference sequence). CDR3 DNA sequence: TGTGCCAGCAGCTTCGGGACAGGGGGCTCCGAGCAGTACTTC. This translates into CASSFGTGGSEQYF.

V usage is TRBV5-4 and J usage is TRBJ2-1; 7 nucleotides align to TRBD2. V shed 2 bases and J 1 base; nucleotides not matched to a gene: 0. This CDR3 region has 14 residues. Germline lookup yields CDR1 SGHNT and CDR2 YYREEE (reference sequence). The CDR3 DNA sequence: TGTGCCAGCAGCTTAGCGGGATCCTACAATGAGCAGTTCTTC. It specifies CASSLAGSYNEQFF.

The chain combines TRBV19 with TRBJ1-1, with TRBD1 matching over 10 bases. The CDR3 consists of 14 residues. Germline values: CDR1 LNHDA, CDR2 SQIVND (reference sequence). Trimming removed 4 bases from V and 4 bases from J; junction bases left unmatched: 3. The CDR3 DNA reads TGTGCCAGTAGTACTCGGACAGGGGGCACTGAAGCTTTCTTT. Protein: CASSTRTGGTEAFF.

The chain is built from TRBV6-1 and TRBJ1-1, with 9 bases that match TRBD1. This CDR3 spans 16 amino acids. Germline V gene data show CDR1 as MNHNS and CDR2 as SASEGT. Trimming at V came to 4 bases and at J to 3 bases, leaving 9 bases not matched to a gene. The CDR3 protein is CASSGEDRGLDTEAFF. In DNA, the CDR3 is TGTGCCAGCAGTGGGGAGGACAGGGGTTTGGACACTGAAGCTTTCTTT.

The chain uses TRBV10-3 and TRBJ1-5; TRBD1 matches at 7 bases. The CDR3 loop spans 13 amino acids. V was clipped by 10 bases and J by 5 bases; unmatched bases: 8. Germline V gene sequence: CDR1 ENHRY, CDR2 SYGVKD. The CDR3: CATSGTVDQPQHF. Here the CDR3 DNA reads TGTGCCACCTCCGGGACAGTAGATCAGCCCCAGCATTTT.

The chain employs TRBV10-3 and TRBJ1-1, with 8 bases identical to TRBD1. Germline assignment: CDR1 ENHRY and CDR2 SYGVKD. The CDR3 has 13 amino acids. The junction had 2 bases not matched to a gene; V was cut back by 6 bases and J by 2 bases. CDR3 sequence: CAIRGQVNTEAFF. In nucleotides, the CDR3 is TGTGCCATCAGGGGACAGGTCAACACTGAAGCTTTCTTT.

This clone was counted a single time. The rearrangement uses TRBV27 and TRBJ2-5; maybe TRBD1 (6 bases). Germline CDR1 and CDR2: MNHEY and SMNVEV (reference sequence). The germline V and J ends were trimmed by 2 bases and 2 bases, with 18 bases remaining between them. The CDR3 loop spans 17 amino acids. CDR3 DNA: TGTGCCAGCAGTTTAACCCTCCGGACAGCCTATCAAGAGACCCAGTACTTC. Translated: CASSLTLRTAYQETQYF.

The chain uses TRBV27 and TRBJ2-1; 8 nucleotides line up with TRBD2. The CDR3 loop spans 14 amino acids. The germline CDR1 and CDR2 sequences are MNHEY and SMNVEV (reference sequence). V dropped 6 bases and J dropped 3; count of bases not matched to a gene: 4. The CDR3 sequence: CASRGLADYNEQFF. CDR3 nucleotides: TGTGCCAGCAGAGGACTAGCCGACTACAATGAGCAGTTCTTC.

This chain links TRBV18 with TRBJ2-7; a possible D gene is TRBD2 (5 bases). Germline lookup yields CDR1 KGHSH and CDR2 LQKENI. The V gene lost 4 bases and the J gene lost 5 bases, with 12 bases spanning the gap. There are 13 residues in the CDR3. CDR3 in amino acids: CASSLAPSDEQYF. The CDR3 DNA is TGTGCCAGCTCACTAGCGCCCTCGGACGAGCAGTACTTC.

The chain employs TRBV9 and TRBJ2-5, with 10 bases lining up with TRBD2. The CDR3 loop spans 18 amino acids. CDR1 and CDR2 (germline): SGDLS, YYNGEE. The J segment lost 2 bases and the V segment lost 0 bases, leaving 10 bases of the junction unmatched. The CDR3 DNA follows: TGTGCCAGCAGCGTAGTAGGTAGCGGGGGGCCTTTGCAAGAGACCCAGTACTTC. The encoded protein is CASSVVGSGGPLQETQYF.

Details on this clone: One end of the junction fails to match germline, which may point to a read error. This chain uses TRBV11-3 with TRBJ2-3; 15 nucleotides match TRBD2. The CDR3 loop spans 17 amino acids. Germline V CDR1 and CDR2: SGHNT, YENEEA. The DNA of the CDR3 is TGTGCCAGCAGCTGGACTAGCGGGGGGGCAAGCACAGATACACAGTATTTT. Its protein is CASSWTSGGASTDTQYF.

This chain uses TRBV6-1 with TRBJ1-2; no reliable D call. V was shortened by 11 bases and J by 2 bases, with 12 bases between the two germline ends. The CDR3 sequence is 12 residues long. Germline loops: CDR1 MNHNS, CDR2 SASEGT. The CDR3 coding sequence is TGTGCCGGCATGGGCCCCAACTATGGCTACACCTTC. This codes for CAGMGPNYGYTF.

This sequence joins TRBV19 and TRBJ1-3, with unresolved D. Germline assignment: CDR1 LNHDA and CDR2 SQIVND (reference sequence). Trimming removed 5 bases from V and 4 bases from J, with 6 bases in between. This CDR3 has 12 amino acids. The CDR3 DNA reads TGTGCCAGTAGTCGGTCGGGAAACACCATATATTTT. It encodes CASSRSGNTIYF. Supplemented by reference TRBV19 and TRBJ1-3, the full variable domain reads DGGITQSPKYLFRKEGQNVTLSCEQNLNHDAMYWYRQDPGQGLRLIYYSQIVNDFQKGDIAEGYSVSREKKESFPLTVTSAQKNPTAFYLCASSRSGNTIYFGEGSWLTVV.

The V and J genes are TRBV7-8 and TRBJ1-2; TRBD1 matches at 7 bases. Germline trimming cut 5 bases from V and 5 bases from J; bases unmatched to any gene: 2. Germline V gene sequence: CDR1 SGHVS, CDR2 FQNEAQ. The CDR3 length is 12 residues. CDR3 residues: CASSPGGYGYTF. CDR3 DNA sequence: TGTGCCAGCAGCCCAGGGGGGTATGGCTACACCTTC.